The 17 T cell receptor beta chains below all came from one sample that was sequenced in a study of CD8 T cells in ankylosing spondylitis. TCRdb fed the 5' RACE reads into MiXCR, producing one record per CDR3 protein. The sample has 130,000 or so distinct CDR3 sequences, about an eighth seen once. The source material was blood, either unsorted or a sorted T cell fraction (not recorded which). Every receptor here comes from a female donor with ankylosing spondylitis or in good health (not recorded which).

The rearrangement links TRBV28 to TRBJ2-2; 8 bases are a match to TRBD1. The CDR3 runs to 15 residues. V lost 3 bases to trimming and J lost 6 bases; unmatched junction nucleotides: 6. CDR1 is MDHEN, CDR2 SYDVKM, per germline. Here the CDR3 reads CASSLGDRLAGELFF. The CDR3 DNA reads TGTGCCAGCAGTTTGGGGGACAGGCTTGCCGGGGAGCTGTTTTTT. The whole variable domain, remainder taken from reference TRBV28 and TRBJ2-2, is DVKVTQSSRYLVKRTGEKVFLECVQDMDHENMFWYRQDPGLGLRLIYFSYDVKMKEKGDIPEGYSVSREKKERFSLILESASTNQTSMYLCASSLGDRLAGELFFGEGSRLTVL.

This clonotype occurred many times. In DNA, the CDR3 is TGCGCCAGCAGCGATACAGGGGCGAACACCGGGGAGCTGTTTTTT. Translating gives CASSDTGANTGELFF. The genes are TRBV10-1 and TRBJ2-2, with 7 nucleotides matching TRBD1. CDR1 is WNHNN, CDR2 SYGVQD, per germline (reference sequence). Losses at the gene ends were 6 bases for V and 0 bases for J; bases not matched to a gene: 4. The CDR3 runs 15 residues.

The chain recombines TRBV7-7 with TRBJ2-3, with D uncertain. V dropped 5 bases and J dropped 0 bases, with 12 bases sitting between them. CDR1 SSHAT and CDR2 FNYEAQ come from the germline V gene (reference sequence). This CDR3 has 15 amino acids. The CDR3 coding sequence is TGTGCCAGCAGCCGTACCCTCCGCAGCACAGATACGCAGTATTTT. Amino acid sequence: CASSRTLRSTDTQYF.

This clonotype was detected ten times or more. The chain recombines TRBV18 with TRBJ2-1; D gene ambiguous. This CDR3 is built from 11 residues. Germline CDR1 KGHSH, CDR2 LQKENI. Trimming took off 3 bases at V and 7 bases at J, with 4 bases between the two ends. CDR3 loop: CASSPANEQFF. The CDR3 region has the DNA TGTGCCAGCTCACCGGCGAATGAGCAGTTCTTC.

Turning to this clonotype: A read error may be the cause here, since a much bigger clone is one base away. The chain employs TRBV7-2 and TRBJ2-7; a weak D match, TRBD1 (6 bases). Germline loops: CDR1 SGHTA, CDR2 FQGNSA. This CDR3 spans 14 amino acids. CDR3 sequence: CVSSKQQGLDEQYF. CDR3 coding DNA: TGTGTCAGCAGCAAGCAACAGGGCCTTGACGAGCAGTACTTC.

This clonotype appeared a few times. The chain links TRBV20-1 to TRBJ2-7, with 11 bases aligning to TRBD2. The CDR3 runs 13 residues. The junction had 5 bases not matched to a gene; V was cut back by 7 bases and J by 3 bases. Germline assignment: CDR1 DFQATT and CDR2 SNEGSKA (reference sequence). The CDR3 nucleotides are TGCAGTGTAGCGGGAGGGGCCCACTACGAGCAGTACTTC. It yields the protein CSVAGGAHYEQYF.

This clonotype was observed many times. DNA of the CDR3: TGCAGCACCCGGGACAGTAACTATGGCTACACCTTC. As protein: CSTRDSNYGYTF. The J gene is TRBJ1-2, the V gene TRBV29-1, with 7 bases lining up with TRBD1. Germline lookup yields CDR1 SQVTM and CDR2 ANQGSEA. J gave up 1 base and V 8 bases, and 4 bases lay outside the gene matches. This CDR3 is built from 12 residues.

This clonotype showed up many times. This chain joins TRBV2 and TRBJ1-5; D is ambiguous. Trimming removed 8 bases at V and 5 bases at J, with 13 bases between. The CDR3 consists of 13 residues. Germline V gene lookup returns CDR1 SNHLY and CDR2 FYNNEI. CDR3 region: CASHGGADQPQHF. The DNA for the CDR3 is TGTGCCAGCCATGGAGGAGCCGATCAGCCCCAGCATTTT.

This clonotype was found many times. V and J are TRBV29-1 and TRBJ2-5; D possibly corresponds to TRBD2 (5 bases). The CDR3 totals 14 residues. Trimming left V 5 bases short and J 5 bases short, with 18 bases between. The V gene's germline CDR1 is SQVTM and CDR2 ANQGSEA. The CDR3: CSVRSPAEWETQYF. The CDR3 bases are TGCAGCGTTCGGTCCCCAGCGGAGTGGGAGACCCAGTACTTC.

At least ten counts were recorded for this clonotype. CDR3 amino acids: CASSLIANTGELFF. CDR3 coding DNA: TGCGCCAGCAGCTTGATTGCGAACACCGGGGAGCTGTTTTTT. The V call is TRBV5-1, the J call TRBJ2-2, with no clear D. The ends were cut back, 1 base at V and 0 bases at J, with 4 bases in the middle. Germline CDR1 reads SGHRS; CDR2 reads YFSETQ. This CDR3 is built from 14 residues.

Many counts were recorded for this clonotype. The chain joins TRBV5-6 to TRBJ2-1; no firm D call. This CDR3 is 13 amino acids long. Germline CDR1 is SGHDT and CDR2 is YYEEEE. V dropped 3 bases and J dropped 14 bases, with 18 bases sitting between them. The CDR3 DNA sequence: TGTGCCAGCAGCTCGCCCTACCCCTTTGGCGAGTTCTTC. This codes for CASSSPYPFGEFF.

This clonotype was observed at least ten times. This sequence joins TRBV10-2 and TRBJ2-1, with D perhaps given as TRBD1 or TRBD2 (5 bases each). V was shortened by 8 bases and J by 10 bases, with 24 bases between the two germline ends. There are 15 residues in the CDR3. Germline V gene lookup returns CDR1 WSHSY and CDR2 SAAADI. The DNA for the CDR3 is TGCGCCAGCGCGAGACCGTTAAGGGACCTGACGGAGCAGTTCTTC. It yields the protein CASARPLRDLTEQFF.

This clonotype was observed at least ten times. This sequence joins TRBV5-1 and TRBJ2-7; 9 bases align to TRBD2. This CDR3 spans 15 amino acids. The V and J ends lost 2 bases and 5 bases, in that order; junction bases with no gene match: 8. The V gene's germline CDR1 is SGHRS and CDR2 YFSETQ. CDR3 loop: CASSLALAGTNEQYF. For the CDR3, the DNA is TGCGCCAGCAGCTTAGCCCTAGCGGGAACAAACGAGCAGTACTTC.

This rearrangement joins TRBV7-6 to TRBJ1-1; D perhaps matches TRBD1 (5 bases). The CDR3 covers 16 residues. With 5 bases removed from V and 11 bases from J, the gap between germline ends came to 27 bases. From germline, CDR1 is SGHVS and CDR2 FNYEAQ. The CDR3 DNA reads TGTGCCAGCAGCCCTTCCAGACAACCGGGACCAATGTGGGCTTTCTTT. Translated, it gives CASSPSRQPGPMWAFF. The full variable domain, its missing parts supplied by reference TRBV7-6 and TRBJ1-1, is GAGVSQSPRYKVTKRGQDVALRCDPISGHVSLYWYRQALGQGPEFLTYFNYEAQQDKSGLPNDRFSAERPEGSISTLTIQRTEQRDSAMYRCASSPSRQPGPMWAFFGQGTRLTVV.

The genes are TRBV7-8 and TRBJ2-3; D remains ambiguous. CDR1 and CDR2 from the germline V gene are SGHVS and FQNEAQ. Between the trimmed V and J ends, which lost 5 bases and 6 bases, there was a span of 12 bases. This CDR3 contains 13 residues. The CDR3 sequence: CASSPFSSDTQYF. The CDR3 DNA sequence: TGTGCCAGCAGCCCCTTTAGCAGCGATACGCAGTATTTT.

This chain uses TRBV18 with TRBJ2-7, with D possibly matching TRBD2 (6 bases). V was pared by 2 bases and J by 3 bases, with 11 bases between. Germline assignment: CDR1 KGHSH and CDR2 LQKENI. This CDR3 is 14 amino acids long. In nucleotides, the CDR3 is TGTGCCAGCTCACCAACGGGGACTCTCTACGAGCAGTACTTC. It is translated as CASSPTGTLYEQYF.

This clonotype was counted ten times or more. The genes are TRBV7-9 and TRBJ2-6; D call uncertain. Germline CDR1 and CDR2: SEHNR and FQNEAQ (reference sequence). The CDR3 extends over 14 amino acids. V was cut by 5 bases and J by 4 bases, with 9 bases left in between. The CDR3: CASSSSLGANVLTF. Here the CDR3 DNA reads TGTGCCAGCAGCAGTTCTCTAGGGGCCAACGTCCTGACTTTC.